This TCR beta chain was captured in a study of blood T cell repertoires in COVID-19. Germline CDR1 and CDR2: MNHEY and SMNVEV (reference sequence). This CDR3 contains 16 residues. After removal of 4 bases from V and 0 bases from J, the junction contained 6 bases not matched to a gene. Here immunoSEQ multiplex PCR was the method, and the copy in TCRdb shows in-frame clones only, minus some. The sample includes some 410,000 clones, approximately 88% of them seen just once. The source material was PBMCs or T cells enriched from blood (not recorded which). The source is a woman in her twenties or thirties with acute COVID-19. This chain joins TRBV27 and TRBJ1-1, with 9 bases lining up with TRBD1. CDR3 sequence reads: CASSYTGQGLNTEAFF. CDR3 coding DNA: TGTGCCAGCAGTTATACGGGACAGGGCCTGAACACTGAAGCTTTCTTT.